Following are 3 T cell receptor beta chains from one sample sequenced in a study of post-analysis software for immune sequencing data. Sequencing libraries made from TCR beta cDNA carried unique molecular identifiers. TCRdb used MiXCR to reprocess the PCR reads, holding one entry per CDR3 protein. In the table there are 350,000 to 450,000 distinct CDR3 sequences, roughly 30% of which are singletons. Study results and limitations: Roughly five TRBV segments were significantly more frequent in patients than in controls. TRBV5-6, TRBV5-1 and TRBV20-1 were among these segments.

These TCRs are of unknown antigen specificity. The specimen was blood. These receptors came from a girl aged 5-17 years with multiple sclerosis.

The V call is TRBV5-1, the J call TRBJ2-1; 8 positions agree with TRBD2. Germline V lookup: CDR1 SGHRS, CDR2 YFSETQ. The J segment lost 4 bases and the V segment lost 7 bases, leaving 4 bases of the junction unmatched. The CDR3 extends over 13 amino acids. The CDR3 reads CASRGGQYNEQFF. The CDR3 DNA sequence: TGCGCCAGCCGGGGGGGCCAGTACAATGAGCAGTTCTTC.

This clonotype is a singleton in its sample. With a much larger clone just one base away, this may be a read error. The rearrangement joins TRBV4-3 to TRBJ2-7; 10 bases fit TRBD1. Germline-derived CDR1 and CDR2 are LGHNA and YSLEER. The CDR3 is 16 residues long. The CDR3 reads CVSSQDWGTGDYEQYF. The CDR3 DNA reads as TGCGTCAGCAGCCAAGATTGGGGGACAGGGGACTACGAGCAGTACTTC.

The V call is TRBV12-3 or TRBV12-4, the J call TRBJ2-2; D uncertain. The CDR3 runs to 11 residues. V gave up 3 bases and J gave up 8 bases, with 4 bases separating them. The CDR3 reads CASSFQGELFF. As DNA, the CDR3 is TGTGCCAGCAGTTTTCAGGGGGAGCTGTTTTTT.